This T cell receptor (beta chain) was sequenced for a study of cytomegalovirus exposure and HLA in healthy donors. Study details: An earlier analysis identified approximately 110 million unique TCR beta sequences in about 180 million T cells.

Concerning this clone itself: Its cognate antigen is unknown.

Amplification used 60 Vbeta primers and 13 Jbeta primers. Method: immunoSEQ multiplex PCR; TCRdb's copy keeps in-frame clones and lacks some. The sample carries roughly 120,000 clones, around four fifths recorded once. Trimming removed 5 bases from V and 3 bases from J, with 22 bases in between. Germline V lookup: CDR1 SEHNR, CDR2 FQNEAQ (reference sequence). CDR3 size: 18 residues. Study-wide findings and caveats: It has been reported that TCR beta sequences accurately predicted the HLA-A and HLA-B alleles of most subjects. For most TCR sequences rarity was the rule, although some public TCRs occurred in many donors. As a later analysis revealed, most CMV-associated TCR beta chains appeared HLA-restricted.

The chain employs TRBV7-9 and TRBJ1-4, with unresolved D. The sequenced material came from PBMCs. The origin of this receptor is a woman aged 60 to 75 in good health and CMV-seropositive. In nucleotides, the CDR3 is TGTGCCAGCAGCGAGGATTGGAGATACAACGCGGCTAATGAAAAACTGTTTTTT. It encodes CASSEDWRYNAANEKLFF.